Following are 25 T cell receptor beta chains from one sample sequenced in a study of cytomegalovirus exposure and HLA in healthy donors. The PCR was carried out with 60 Vbeta primers and 13 Jbeta primers. Produced via immunoSEQ multiplex PCR; TCRdb's table is partial and in-frame only. The table records 65,000 to 95,000 clones, 65% to 80% of them present only once. Material for sequencing was PBMCs. These receptors originate from a human donor in good health.

The gene calls are TRBV2 and TRBJ1-6; 7 positions match TRBD1. V lost 5 bases, J lost 4 bases, and 5 bases stayed unmatched. Germline loops: CDR1 SNHLY, CDR2 FYNNEI. There are 15 residues in the CDR3. The DNA for the CDR3 is TGTGCCAGCAGTACTCCGACAGGGTATAATTCACCCCTCCACTTT. Translation gives CASSTPTGYNSPLHF.

This clone showed up just a few times. This chain links TRBV4-1 with TRBJ2-7; 9 bases map to TRBD1. The CDR3 is 17 amino acids. Germline loops: CDR1 MGHRA, CDR2 YSYEKL. Losses at the gene ends were 1 base for V and 4 bases for J; bases not matched to a gene: 11. CDR3 nucleotide sequence: TGCGCCAGCAGCCAAGTAGAGGACAGGGGTGGTCGTTACGAGCAGTACTTC. It is translated as CASSQVEDRGGRYEQYF.

The chain is built from TRBV10-3 and TRBJ1-1, with TRBD1 matching 7 bases. CDR1 is ENHRY and CDR2 is SYGVKD in the germline V gene. J lost 1 base, V lost 4 bases, and 6 bases had no gene match. The CDR3 totals 15 residues. The CDR3 protein is CAISGLPGGNTEAFF. DNA for the CDR3: TGTGCCATCAGTGGCTTGCCAGGGGGGAACACTGAAGCTTTCTTT.

This clone was seen more than once but under ten times. This chain links TRBV7-2 with TRBJ2-3, with D possibly matching TRBD1 (6 bases). The CDR3 runs 14 residues. Germline V gene lookup returns CDR1 SGHTA and CDR2 FQGNSA. The V end lost 0 bases, the J end lost 4 bases, and 8 bases lay between the germline ends. CDR3 loop: CASSLAQGPDTQYF. The CDR3 DNA reads TGTGCCAGCAGCTTAGCACAGGGACCAGATACGCAGTATTTT.

The chain has TRBV5-6 and TRBJ1-2, with 10 bases that match TRBD1. The CDR3 is 18 amino acids. J was trimmed by 4 bases and V by 6 bases; bases with no gene match: 18. Germline V gene sequence: CDR1 SGHDT, CDR2 YYEEEE. For the CDR3, the DNA is TGTGCCAGCACCCTACCGGGACAGGGGTCCGGAACCATCTATGGCTACACCTTC. Amino acids: CASTLPGQGSGTIYGYTF. Full variable domain (missing parts from reference TRBV5-6 and TRBJ1-2): DAGVTQSPTHLIKTRGQQVTLRCSPKSGHDTVSWYQQALGQGPQFIFQYYEEEERQRGNFPDRFSGHQFPNYSSELNVNALLLGDSALYLCASTLPGQGSGTIYGYTFGSGTRLTVV.

This sequence joins TRBV5-1 and TRBJ2-6; D is undetermined. Trimming removed 1 base at V and 0 bases at J, with 11 bases between. Germline CDR1 reads SGHRS; CDR2 reads YFSETQ. CDR3 length: 17 residues. The CDR3 coding sequence is TGCGCCAGCAGCTTGAGAGACAAAAGCTCTGGGGCCAACGTCCTGACTTTC. This gives the protein CASSLRDKSSGANVLTF.

The genes are TRBV4-3 and TRBJ1-6, with TRBD1 identical over 8 bases. After removal of 6 bases from V and 0 bases from J, the junction contained 7 bases not matched to a gene. Germline V gene sequence: CDR1 LGHNA, CDR2 YSLEER. The length of the CDR3 is 17 residues. This chain's CDR3 is CASSRDRRDSYNSPLHF. DNA for the CDR3: TGCGCCAGCAGTCGGGACAGGAGGGACTCCTATAATTCACCCCTCCACTTT.

Details on this clone: One junction end does not reproduce the germline sequence, and a read error may be involved. V and J are TRBV7-9 and TRBJ1-6; no definite D call. The CDR3 extends over 12 amino acids. Per germline, CDR1 SEHNR and CDR2 FQNEAQ (reference sequence). The DNA of the CDR3 is TGTTCCAGCAGCCTCCATAATTCACCCCTCCACTTT. Encoded protein: CSSSLHNSPLHF.

This chain uses TRBV2 with TRBJ1-1; D not certain. Germline assignment: CDR1 SNHLY and CDR2 FYNNEI. CDR3 length equals 16 residues. V lost 9 bases and J 1 base, leaving 21 bases between the germline ends. The CDR3 protein is CARTKMEERPNTEAFF. DNA for the CDR3: TGTGCCAGAACCAAAATGGAGGAGAGGCCGAACACTGAAGCTTTCTTT.

The gene calls are TRBV7-2 and TRBJ1-4, with D perhaps TRBD1 (6 bases). Trimming took 5 bases from V and 2 from J, leaving 12 bases between them. The germline CDR1 and CDR2 sequences are SGHTA and FQGNSA. CDR3 length: 15 amino acids. The CDR3 reads CASSLTGTTNEKLFF. CDR3 DNA sequence: TGTGCCAGCAGCCTAACAGGGACGACTAATGAAAAACTGTTTTTT. The full variable domain, in which reference TRBV7-2 and TRBJ1-4 provide the parts outside the CDR3, is GAGVSQSPSNKVTEKGKDVELRCDPISGHTALYWYRQSLGQGLEFLIYFQGNSAPDKSGLPSDRFSAERTGGSVSTLTIQRTQQEDSAVYLCASSLTGTTNEKLFFGSGTQLSVL.

This clone was seen once. The CDR3 reads CASSPTSGYYNEQFF. The CDR3 bases are TGTGCCAGCAGCCCGACTAGCGGCTACTACAATGAGCAGTTCTTC. The chain recombines TRBV7-2 with TRBJ2-1; 9 bases line up with TRBD2. The CDR3 extends over 15 amino acids. CDR1 is SGHTA and CDR2 is FQGNSA in the germline V gene. V shed 5 bases and J 3 bases; nucleotides not matched to a gene: 5.

The J gene is TRBJ1-6, the V gene TRBV6-5, with 8 bases aligning to TRBD1. Per the germline V gene, CDR1 is MNHEY and CDR2 is SVGAGI. The CDR3 consists of 15 residues. V shed 2 bases and J 9 bases; nucleotides not matched to a gene: 6. The CDR3 here is CASSYSQGARSPLHF. The CDR3 DNA reads as TGTGCCAGCAGTTACAGCCAGGGGGCCCGTTCACCCCTCCACTTT.

This chain links TRBV12-2 with TRBJ2-3; TRBD2, as called in the table, went unchecked against the DNA. TRBV12-2 is flagged as a pseudogene. The CDR3 totals 19 residues. CDR3 region: CASRFIFPSLAGETDTQYF. For the CDR3, the DNA is TGTGCAAGTCGCTTTATATTCCCCAGCCTGGCGGGGGAAACAGATACGCAGTATTTT.

The chain links TRBV29-1 to TRBJ2-7; 7 bases fit TRBD1. The germline V gene has CDR1 SQVTM and CDR2 ANQGSEA. The CDR3 sequence is 14 residues long. J gave up 2 bases and V 4 bases, and 8 bases lay outside the gene matches. The CDR3 here is CSVGKVGQTYEQYF. CDR3 DNA: TGCAGCGTTGGAAAGGTGGGACAGACCTACGAGCAGTACTTC.

This rearrangement joins TRBV7-6 to TRBJ2-7; D not certain. Germline assignment: CDR1 SGHVS and CDR2 FNYEAQ. V lost 5 bases to trimming and J lost 0 bases, with 5 bases between them. CDR3 length: 12 residues. CDR3 in amino acids: CASSGNSYEQYF. CDR3 coding DNA: TGTGCCAGCAGCGGCAACTCCTACGAGCAGTACTTC.

The V and J genes are TRBV7-9 and TRBJ1-4, with a tentative D call TRBD1 (6 bases). This CDR3 contains 15 residues. V dropped 3 bases and J dropped 8 bases, with 16 bases sitting between them. The germline V gene has CDR1 SEHNR and CDR2 FQNEAQ (reference sequence). The CDR3 bases are TGTGCCAGCAGCTTCCCCACAGGGTTGAGGGAAAAACTGTTTTTT. Translating gives CASSFPTGLREKLFF.

The sample holds a few counts of this clone. The V gene is TRBV5-5, the J gene TRBJ2-3; 8 bases fit TRBD2. The CDR3 is 15 amino acids. V shed 1 base and J 7 bases; nucleotides not matched to a gene: 8. Germline V lookup: CDR1 SGHKS, CDR2 YYEKEE (reference sequence). DNA of the CDR3: TGTGCCAGCAGCTTGACTAGCGGTGTAGCGAATACGCAGTATTTT. It encodes CASSLTSGVANTQYF.

The chain joins TRBV12-2 to TRBJ2-2; the D call in the table, TRBD2, was not verified against the DNA. TRBV12-2 is described as a pseudogene. The CDR3 totals 15 residues. The CDR3 sequence is CASRLLAANTGELFF. CDR3 DNA sequence: TGTGCAAGTCGCTTACTAGCGGCGAACACCGGGGAGCTGTTTTTT.

The chain employs TRBV19 and TRBJ2-6; possibly TRBD2 for D (5 bases). Per the germline V gene, CDR1 is LNHDA and CDR2 is SQIVND (reference sequence). Trimming removed 5 bases at V and 1 base at J, with 6 bases between. The CDR3 extends over 14 amino acids. CDR3 in amino acids: CASSRDSGANVLTF. The CDR3 nucleotides read TGTGCCAGTAGTCGGGATTCTGGGGCCAACGTCCTGACTTTC.

This clone showed up just once. The J gene is TRBJ1-2, the V gene TRBV29-1; a weak D match, TRBD1 (5 bases). The CDR3 extends over 13 amino acids. V lost 0 bases, J lost 4 bases, and 9 bases lay in between. Germline values: CDR1 SQVTM, CDR2 ANQGSEA. The CDR3, as DNA: TGCAGCGTTGAAGAAGGGGCGTCCTATGGCTACACCTTC. Its translation is CSVEEGASYGYTF.

The chain recombines TRBV4-1 with TRBJ2-5, with D possibly matching TRBD1 (5 bases). Near its end, the DNA agrees better with TRBJ2-7, so the J call may be wrong. Germline V gene data show CDR1 as MGHRA and CDR2 as YSYEKL. This CDR3 has 11 residues. In DNA, the CDR3 is TGCGCCAGCAGCGACAGCTTCGAGCAGTACTTC. This encodes CASSDSFEQYF.

The chain is built from TRBV6-5 and TRBJ1-2; possibly TRBD1 for D (6 bases). Trimming stripped 2 bases from V and 6 bases from J, with 13 bases between. The CDR3 covers 14 residues. The germline V gene has CDR1 MNHEY and CDR2 SVGAGI. The CDR3 reads CASSYASRGDGYTF. CDR3 bases: TGTGCCAGCAGTTACGCAAGCAGGGGCGATGGCTACACCTTC.

V is TRBV19 and J is TRBJ1-2; D call uncertain. Trimming cost V 3 bases and J 6 bases, with 17 bases left between them. The length of the CDR3 is 15 residues. From germline, CDR1 is LNHDA and CDR2 SQIVND (reference sequence). The chain's CDR3 is CASSITPAVKDGYTF. The DNA for the CDR3 is TGTGCCAGTAGTATCACCCCAGCGGTTAAGGATGGCTACACCTTC.

The chain is built from TRBV7-9 and TRBJ2-5; 8 bases map to TRBD2. With 8 bases clipped from V and 4 bases from J, the junction kept 3 bases outside the gene matches. This CDR3 is built from 12 residues. Germline V CDR1 and CDR2: SEHNR, FQNEAQ (reference sequence). This chain's CDR3 is CASVTSGETQYF. The CDR3 bases are TGTGCCAGCGTTACTAGCGGAGAGACCCAGTACTTC.

The chain has TRBV19 and TRBJ1-2; 9 positions match TRBD1. Germline loops: CDR1 LNHDA, CDR2 SQIVND (reference sequence). This CDR3 region has 16 residues. Trimming took 4 bases from V and 2 from J; bases not matched to a gene: 8. The CDR3 reads CASSSGTGITNYGYTF. CDR3 DNA: TGTGCCAGTAGTAGTGGGACAGGGATAACCAACTATGGCTACACCTTC.